This T cell receptor (beta chain) came from a study of blood T cell repertoires in COVID-19. Germline values: CDR1 MNHEY, CDR2 SMNVEV (reference sequence). The J segment lost 9 bases and the V segment lost 5 bases, leaving 5 bases of the junction unmatched. This CDR3 spans 13 amino acids. The participants were between about 18 and 90 years old and came from 20 to 30 US areas. Cohorts were assigned according to the clinical history that participants reported. The study counted Cohort 3 donors as recovered given two negative PCRs, clearance, or symptom resolution. This clone was seen a handful of times. Using immunoSEQ multiplex PCR, the repertoire was profiled, and TCRdb retains in-frame clones only, with some absent. The sample lists 150,000 or so clones; approximately 80% were seen once.

The gene calls are TRBV27 and TRBJ1-1; 11 nucleotides line up with TRBD1. The sample was PBMCs or T cells enriched from blood (not recorded which). This receptor was taken from a woman in her fifties or sixties who had recovered from COVID-19. The CDR3 sequence is CASSPGQGAKAFF. The CDR3 DNA sequence: TGTGCCAGCAGTCCCGGACAGGGGGCAAAAGCTTTCTTT.